These 13 T cell receptor beta chains share one sample of origin, sequenced in a study of OX40 agonist ivuxolimab in advanced cancers. Sequenced by immunoSEQ multiplex PCR; TCRdb stores in-frame clones only, minus some. There are approximately 44,000 clones in the sample; less than 95% occur only once, and approximately 14% lies in the top ten. The sample was CD4+ or CD8+ T cells sorted from blood, taken in a trial of the OX40 agonist ivuxolimab. The receptors come from an adult with an advanced solid tumor such as melanoma, head and neck, liver or kidney cancer.

The rearrangement joins TRBV28 to TRBJ2-5; TRBD2 agrees at 8 bases. Germline loops: CDR1 MDHEN, CDR2 SYDVKM. The CDR3 sequence is 17 residues long. The V gene end was trimmed by 5 bases and the J gene end by 4 bases; junction bases not matched to a gene: 15. This CDR3 reads CASSPRGGRPVGETQYF. Written as DNA, the CDR3 is TGTGCCAGCAGTCCCCGTGGCGGGAGGCCGGTAGGAGAGACCCAGTACTTC.

V and J are TRBV2 and TRBJ2-1; TRBD2 matches 11 bases. CDR3 length: 16 residues. The V segment lost 5 bases and the J segment 8 bases; nucleotides outside the gene matches: 11. The germline V gene encodes CDR1 SNHLY and CDR2 FYNNEI. The CDR3 spells CASSSRLAGHRHEQFF. As DNA, the CDR3 is TGTGCCAGCAGTTCTCGACTAGCGGGACACCGGCATGAGCAGTTCTTC.

V and J are TRBV10-1 and TRBJ2-7; 9 nucleotides line up with TRBD1. CDR3 length: 13 amino acids. Germline CDR1 WNHNN, CDR2 SYGVQD (reference sequence). The junction had 5 bases not matched to a gene; V was cut back by 10 bases and J by 1 base. For the CDR3, the DNA is TGCGCCACCTCCGGGACAGGGTCCTACGAGCAGTACTTC. This codes for CATSGTGSYEQYF.

The chain links TRBV5-1 to TRBJ2-5; no firm D call. Judging by the DNA end, TRBJ2-7 fits better; the J call may be wrong. Germline V CDR1 and CDR2: SGHRS, YFSETQ. This CDR3 region has 13 residues. The CDR3 is CASSPSVSYEQYF. The CDR3 region has the DNA TGCGCCAGCAGCCCTTCGGTGAGCTACGAGCAGTACTTC.

The genes are TRBV9 and TRBJ2-5; 7 positions match TRBD2. The CDR3 extends over 15 amino acids. The germline V gene encodes CDR1 SGDLS and CDR2 YYNGEE. The trim removed 1 base at V and 5 bases at J, leaving 8 bases unmatched. The CDR3 DNA is TGTGCCAGCAGCGTATTTGCGGGAGCTCAGGAGACCCAGTACTTC. Amino acids: CASSVFAGAQETQYF.

This chain uses TRBV6-1 with TRBJ1-5, with a tentative D call TRBD1 (5 bases). CDR1 and CDR2 from the germline V gene are MNHNS and SASEGT. There are 16 residues in the CDR3. The V end was cut by 2 bases, the J end by 0 bases, with 11 bases between. CDR3 bases: TGTGCCAGCAGTGAAATGGGGAGGGGTAGCAATCAGCCCCAGCATTTT. This sequence encodes CASSEMGRGSNQPQHF.

This clone appeared once. The rearrangement uses TRBV6-7 and TRBJ2-7; 9 bases line up with TRBD1. TRBV6-7 carries the ORF label, with uncertain function. The V segment lost 2 bases and the J segment 2 bases; nucleotides outside the gene matches: 1. The CDR3 has 14 residues. Written as DNA, the CDR3 is TGTGCCAGCAGTTACCGGACAGGGGCCTACGAGCAGTACTTC. Its translation: CASSYRTGAYEQYF.

This chain uses TRBV19 with TRBJ1-1; TRBD1 might be the D (5 bases). This CDR3 comprises 12 residues. Germline V gene lookup returns CDR1 LNHDA and CDR2 SQIVND (reference sequence). The germline V and J ends were trimmed by 7 bases and 5 bases, with 11 bases remaining between them. CDR3 bases: TGTGCCAGTATGGTAGGGGTGACTGAAGCTTTCTTT. Protein: CASMVGVTEAFF.

This clone occurred once. This chain joins TRBV4-1 and TRBJ2-7; the D is unclear. The V end lost 1 base, the J end lost 3 bases, and 7 bases lay between the germline ends. Germline loops: CDR1 MGHRA, CDR2 YSYEKL. The CDR3 runs to 13 residues. CDR3: CASSQGQLYEQYF. Here the CDR3 DNA reads TGCGCCAGCAGCCAAGGGCAGCTCTACGAGCAGTACTTC.

The chain uses TRBV2 and TRBJ2-3; no reliable D call. This CDR3 has 12 residues. Trimming took 2 bases from V and 5 from J, leaving 5 bases between them. The germline V gene encodes CDR1 SNHLY and CDR2 FYNNEI. CDR3 loop: CASSEYGDTQYF. In nucleotides, the CDR3 is TGTGCCAGCAGTGAATACGGAGATACGCAGTATTTT.

The chain combines TRBV27 with TRBJ2-6; D may be TRBD1 (5 bases). The CDR3 consists of 13 residues. The V end lost 4 bases, the J end lost 8 bases, and 9 bases lay between the germline ends. CDR1 and CDR2 (germline): MNHEY, SMNVEV (reference sequence). Here the CDR3 DNA reads TGTGCCAGCAGTTCAACAGGATCCAACGTCCTGACTTTC. Its protein product is CASSSTGSNVLTF.

This clone was seen a single time. The rearrangement uses TRBV7-2 and TRBJ1-5; D remains unclear. CDR3 size: 12 residues. V was clipped by 5 bases and J by 3 bases, with 5 bases between them. Germline assignment: CDR1 SGHTA and CDR2 FQGNSA. The chain's CDR3 is CASSQDNQPQHF. In DNA form, the CDR3 reads TGTGCCAGCAGCCAAGACAATCAGCCCCAGCATTTT.

The chain joins TRBV29-1 to TRBJ2-1; D uncertain. Germline assignment: CDR1 SQVTM and CDR2 ANQGSEA. V lost 2 bases, J lost 7 bases, and 6 bases lay in between. The CDR3 has 11 residues. DNA for the CDR3: TGCAGCGTTGAATGGGTTAATGAGCAGTTCTTC. It translates to CSVEWVNEQFF.